This is a list of T cell receptor beta chains from one sample in a study of blood T cell repertoires in COVID-19. Method: immunoSEQ multiplex PCR; TCRdb's copy keeps in-frame clones and lacks some. The sample contains about 300,000 clones, over 75% of which appear only once. Source material: PBMCs or T cells enriched from blood (not recorded which). The receptor source for this set is a man aged 30 to 39 who had recovered from COVID-19. CDR3s include the opening cysteine and the closing phenylalanine or tryptophan. The D gene is left open where the match is weak. Clone size is stated in some rows and not others, as once, few, many or a class when expanded.

V gene: TRBV6-5; clone size: NA; D gene: NA; J gene: TRBJ1-4; CDR3 protein: CASRDKATNEKLFF; CDR3 DNA: TGTGCCAGCAGGGACAAGGCAACTAATGAAAAACTGTTTTTT
V gene: TRBV11-2; clone size: NA; D gene: NA; J gene: TRBJ2-1; CDR3 protein: CASSLAGSYNEQFF; CDR3 DNA: TGTGCCAGCAGCTTAGCGGGATCCTACAATGAGCAGTTCTTC
V gene: TRBV25-1; clone size: NA; D gene: NA; J gene: TRBJ2-7; CDR3 protein: CASSDGDSWDTEQYF; CDR3 DNA: TGTGCCAGCAGTGATGGAGACAGTTGGGATACAGAGCAGTACTTC
V gene: TRBV5-1; clone size: NA; D gene: TRBD1; J gene: TRBJ2-2; CDR3 protein: CASNKGAFGELFF; CDR3 DNA: TGCGCCAGCAACAAGGGGGCGTTCGGGGAGCTGTTTTTT
V gene: TRBV7-9; clone size: NA; D gene: NA; J gene: TRBJ2-7; CDR3 protein: CASSLVRGTFEQYF; CDR3 DNA: TGTGCCAGCAGCTTAGTAAGGGGGACGTTCGAGCAGTACTTC
V gene: TRBV5-1; clone size: NA; D gene: NA; J gene: TRBJ2-7; CDR3 protein: CASSVAAGEQYF; CDR3 DNA: TGCGCCAGCAGCGTGGCCGCGGGGGAGCAGTACTTC
V gene: TRBV5-8; clone size: NA; D gene: NA; J gene: TRBJ1-1; CDR3 protein: CASSLAGHTRTEAFF; CDR3 DNA: TGTGCCAGCAGCTTGGCAGGACATACGAGGACTGAAGCTTTCTTT
V gene: TRBV3-1/TRBV3-2; clone size: once; D gene: TRBD1; J gene: TRBJ1-1; CDR3 protein: CASSQRTGGTEAFF; CDR3 DNA: TGTGCCAGCAGCCAACGGACAGGAGGAACTGAAGCTTTCTTT
V gene: TRBV11-2; clone size: NA; D gene: TRBD1; J gene: TRBJ2-5; CDR3 protein: CASSRDRGLLETQYF; CDR3 DNA: TGTGCCAGCAGCCGGGACAGGGGTCTTTTGGAGACCCAGTACTTC
V gene: TRBV2; clone size: NA; D gene: NA; J gene: TRBJ2-5; CDR3 protein: CASSVSTGTETQYF; CDR3 DNA: TGTGCCAGCAGTGTATCTACAGGGACAGAGACCCAGTACTTC
V gene: TRBV19; clone size: NA; D gene: TRBD1; J gene: TRBJ2-7; CDR3 protein: CASTDRGEQYF; CDR3 DNA: TGTGCCAGTACTGACAGGGGCGAGCAGTACTTC
V gene: TRBV19; clone size: NA; D gene: NA; J gene: TRBJ1-4; CDR3 protein: CASSWRVANEKLFF; CDR3 DNA: TGTGCCAGTAGTTGGAGGGTCGCTAATGAAAAACTGTTTTTT
V gene: TRBV7-9; clone size: NA; D gene: TRBD1; J gene: TRBJ2-2; CDR3 protein: CASRPDRGRTGELFF; CDR3 DNA: TGTGCCAGCAGACCGGACAGGGGGCGGACCGGGGAGCTGTTTTTT
V gene: TRBV5-1; clone size: NA; D gene: TRBD2; J gene: TRBJ2-3; CDR3 protein: CASSYRTSGGWPDTQYF; CDR3 DNA: TGCGCCAGCAGCTACCGGACTAGCGGGGGGTGGCCAGATACGCAGTATTTT
V gene: TRBV30; clone size: NA; D gene: NA; J gene: TRBJ2-3; CDR3 protein: CAWRGTTDTQYF; CDR3 DNA: TGTGCCTGGCGCGGGACCACAGATACGCAGTATTTT
V gene: TRBV18; clone size: NA; D gene: NA; J gene: TRBJ1-2; CDR3 protein: CASSPEQGPGSYGYTF; CDR3 DNA: TGTGCCAGCTCACCAGAGCAGGGTCCGGGTAGCTATGGCTACACCTTC
V gene: TRBV5-1; clone size: NA; D gene: NA; J gene: TRBJ1-2; CDR3 protein: CASSSTALYGYTF; CDR3 DNA: TGCGCCAGCAGCTCGACAGCGCTCTATGGCTACACCTTC
V gene: TRBV5-1; clone size: NA; D gene: NA; J gene: TRBJ2-7; CDR3 protein: CASSLSTGKDEQYF; CDR3 DNA: TGCGCCAGCAGCTTGTCCACGGGTAAGGACGAGCAGTACTTC
V gene: TRBV5-1; clone size: NA; D gene: NA; J gene: TRBJ2-7; CDR3 protein: CASARTELASYEQYF; CDR3 DNA: TGCGCCAGCGCTCGGACCGAACTAGCCTCCTACGAGCAGTACTTC
V gene: TRBV29-1; clone size: NA; D gene: NA; J gene: TRBJ2-2; CDR3 protein: CSGGTRNTGELFF; CDR3 DNA: TGCAGCGGCGGGACGAGGAACACCGGGGAGCTGTTTTTT
V gene: TRBV24-1; clone size: NA; D gene: NA; J gene: TRBJ2-2; CDR3 protein: CATRGGAANTGELFF; CDR3 DNA: TGTGCCACCCGAGGGGGGGCAGCTAACACCGGGGAGCTGTTTTTT
V gene: TRBV19; clone size: NA; D gene: NA; J gene: TRBJ1-2; CDR3 protein: CASNEPAGANYGYTF; CDR3 DNA: TGTGCCAGCAATGAACCGGCAGGCGCTAACTATGGCTACACCTTC
V gene: TRBV28; clone size: NA; D gene: NA; J gene: TRBJ1-2; CDR3 protein: CASSLRGAGVLGGYTF; CDR3 DNA: TGTGCCAGCAGTTTGAGGGGAGCAGGGGTTCTGGGGGGCTACACCTTC
V gene: TRBV6-5; clone size: NA; D gene: TRBD1; J gene: TRBJ1-3; CDR3 protein: CASGQGFSGNTIYF; CDR3 DNA: TGTGCCAGCGGACAGGGTTTCAGTGGAAACACCATATATTTT
V gene: TRBV19; clone size: once; D gene: TRBD2; J gene: TRBJ2-3; CDR3 protein: CASSRRGIGLAGITDTQYF; CDR3 DNA: TGTGCCAGTAGTAGGCGGGGCATCGGACTAGCGGGAATCACAGATACGCAGTATTTT
V gene: TRBV5-1; clone size: few; D gene: TRBD1; J gene: TRBJ2-7; CDR3 protein: CASRRTGGSEQYF; CDR3 DNA: TGCGCCAGCAGACGGACAGGGGGTTCCGAGCAGTACTTC
V gene: TRBV4-1; clone size: NA; D gene: TRBD1; J gene: TRBJ2-2; CDR3 protein: CASTSGGQGAGELFF; CDR3 DNA: TGCGCCAGCACCTCAGGGGGACAGGGAGCCGGGGAGCTGTTTTTT
V gene: TRBV27; clone size: NA; D gene: TRBD1; J gene: TRBJ1-6; CDR3 protein: CASSTGTGPSPLHF; CDR3 DNA: TGTGCCAGCAGCACAGGGACAGGGCCTTCACCCCTCCACTTT
V gene: TRBV14; clone size: NA; D gene: NA; J gene: TRBJ2-5; CDR3 protein: CASFWGGYQETQYF; CDR3 DNA: TGTGCCAGCTTTTGGGGGGGCTATCAAGAGACCCAGTACTTC
V gene: TRBV13; clone size: NA; D gene: NA; J gene: TRBJ1-1; CDR3 protein: CASSLKGVGEAFF; CDR3 DNA: TGTGCCAGCAGCTTAAAGGGGGTTGGTGAAGCTTTCTTT
V gene: TRBV28; clone size: NA; D gene: TRBD2; J gene: TRBJ2-7; CDR3 protein: CASSPRASGGYEQYF; CDR3 DNA: TGTGCCAGCAGTCCTCGGGCTAGCGGGGGCTACGAGCAGTACTTC
V gene: TRBV7-9; clone size: NA; D gene: TRBD1; J gene: TRBJ2-7; CDR3 protein: CASSGQDRVTYEQYF; CDR3 DNA: TGTGCCAGCAGCGGACAGGACAGGGTAACCTACGAGCAGTACTTC
V gene: TRBV7-2; clone size: NA; D gene: TRBD1; J gene: TRBJ2-5; CDR3 protein: CASIFVGTGGETQYF; CDR3 DNA: TGTGCCAGCATTTTCGTTGGGACAGGGGGAGAGACCCAGTACTTC
V gene: TRBV28; clone size: NA; D gene: TRBD2; J gene: TRBJ2-7; CDR3 protein: CASSTGTSGAAGIFYEQYF; CDR3 DNA: TGTGCCAGCAGTACCGGGACTAGCGGGGCCGCCGGAATCTTCTACGAGCAGTACTTC
V gene: TRBV19; clone size: NA; D gene: TRBD1; J gene: TRBJ1-5; CDR3 protein: CASSIGTGGSNQPQHF; CDR3 DNA: TGTGCCAGTAGTATAGGGACAGGGGGAAGCAATCAGCCCCAGCATTTT
V gene: TRBV20-1; clone size: NA; D gene: NA; J gene: TRBJ2-3; CDR3 protein: CSASYREITDTQYF; CDR3 DNA: TGCAGTGCTAGTTACAGGGAGATCACAGATACGCAGTATTTT
V gene: TRBV7-2; clone size: NA; D gene: NA; J gene: TRBJ1-5; CDR3 protein: CASSMGGKGQPQHF; CDR3 DNA: TGTGCCAGCAGCATGGGGGGGAAAGGGCAGCCCCAGCATTTT
V gene: TRBV6-1; clone size: NA; D gene: TRBD1; J gene: TRBJ1-5; CDR3 protein: CASSEALGQGGQPQHF; CDR3 DNA: TGTGCCAGCAGTGAAGCGCTCGGACAGGGAGGTCAGCCCCAGCATTTT
V gene: TRBV5-1; clone size: once; D gene: NA; J gene: TRBJ1-2; CDR3 protein: CASRLAYTRYGYTF; CDR3 DNA: TGCGCCAGCAGGTTGGCGTACACTAGATATGGCTACACCTTC